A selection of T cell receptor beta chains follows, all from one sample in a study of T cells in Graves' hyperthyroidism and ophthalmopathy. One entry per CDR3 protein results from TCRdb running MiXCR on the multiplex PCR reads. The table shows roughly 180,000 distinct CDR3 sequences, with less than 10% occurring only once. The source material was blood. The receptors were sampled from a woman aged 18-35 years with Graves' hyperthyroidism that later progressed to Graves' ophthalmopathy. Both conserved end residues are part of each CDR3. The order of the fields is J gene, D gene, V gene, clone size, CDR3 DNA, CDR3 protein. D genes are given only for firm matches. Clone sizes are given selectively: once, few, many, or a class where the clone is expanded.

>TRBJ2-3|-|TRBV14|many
TGTGCCAGCAGCCAAGTCAACCCCTCGGGTACGCAGTATTTT
CASSQVNPSGTQYF
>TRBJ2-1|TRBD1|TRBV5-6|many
TGTGCCAGCAGCTTGGGACAGGGCTACAATGAGCAGTTCTTC
CASSLGQGYNEQFF
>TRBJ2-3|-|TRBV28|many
TGTGCCAGCGGCTATCGGTATACGCAGTATTTT
CASGYRYTQYF
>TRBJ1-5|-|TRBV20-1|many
TGCAGTGCCAAGGGGGAAAAGGGCCAGCCCCAGCATTTT
CSAKGEKGQPQHF
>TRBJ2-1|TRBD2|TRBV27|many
TGTGCCAGCAGTCCCAAACCTAGCGGACGCTACAATGAGCAGTTCTTC
CASSPKPSGRYNEQFF
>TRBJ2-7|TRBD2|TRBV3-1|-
TGTGCCAGCAGCCAAGGGACGGGGAGGGCCTACGAGCAGTACTTC
CASSQGTGRAYEQYF
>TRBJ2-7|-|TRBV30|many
TGTGCCTGGAGTGTCCAGGGCGAGCAGTACTTC
CAWSVQGEQYF
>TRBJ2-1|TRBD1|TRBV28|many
TGTGCCAGCAGTCCCGACAGGGGGGGCTACAATGAGCAGTTCTTC
CASSPDRGGYNEQFF
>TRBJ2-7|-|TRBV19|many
TGTGCCAGTAGTATAGGAAGGGGGAATCGGGAGCAGTACTTC
CASSIGRGNREQYF
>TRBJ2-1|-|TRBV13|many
TGTGCCAGCAGCCCGGACGGCTACAATGAGCAGTTCTTC
CASSPDGYNEQFF
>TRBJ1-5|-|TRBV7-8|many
TGTGCCAGCAGCCCCGTGCGGGCTATCTCAACCCAGCATTTT
CASSPVRAISTQHF
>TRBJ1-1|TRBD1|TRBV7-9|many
TGTGCCAGCAGCTTAGTTGGACAGGGGAGGAGGGACACTGAAGCTTTCTTT
CASSLVGQGRRDTEAFF
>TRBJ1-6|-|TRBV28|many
TGTGCCAGCAGCTTAACTTCAGTAACCTATAATTCACCCCTCCACTTT
CASSLTSVTYNSPLHF
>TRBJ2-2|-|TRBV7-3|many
TGTGCCAGCAGCCTCCTTGGGCGCGCGAACACCGGGGAGCTGTTTTTT
CASSLLGRANTGELFF
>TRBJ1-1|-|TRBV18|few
TGTGCCAGCTCACCTTACCTACAGGAAGCGAACACTGAAGCTTTCTTT
CASSPYLQEANTEAFF
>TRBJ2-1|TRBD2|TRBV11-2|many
TGTGCCAGCAGCACAAGTAGCGGGGGAGGCTACAATGAGCAGTTCTTC
CASSTSSGGGYNEQFF
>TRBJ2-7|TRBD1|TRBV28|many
TGTGCCAGCAGTTTAGTGGGACAGGCAATGTACGAGCAGTACTTC
CASSLVGQAMYEQYF
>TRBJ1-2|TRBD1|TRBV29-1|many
TGCAGCGTTGAAGAACAGGGAGTCAGGGGGAACTATGGCTACACCTTC
CSVEEQGVRGNYGYTF
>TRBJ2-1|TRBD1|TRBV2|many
TGTGCCAGCAGAGAGGACTCAGGGGGCAATGAGCAGTTCTTC
CASREDSGGNEQFF
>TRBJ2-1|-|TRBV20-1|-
TGCAGTGCTAGGTCGGGATGGACGGGGAAGGGGTCCTACAATGAGCAGTTCTTC
CSARSGWTGKGSYNEQFF
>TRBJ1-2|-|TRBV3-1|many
TGTGCCAGCAGCCCTGGGCTACAGGGCTACACCTTC
CASSPGLQGYTF
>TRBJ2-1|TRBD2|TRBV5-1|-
TGCGCCAGCAGCCTTACGACTAGCGGGGCCAACACTAATGAGCAGTTCTTC
CASSLTTSGANTNEQFF
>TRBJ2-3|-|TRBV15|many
TGTGCCACCAGCAGAGTTTACGGTAGCACAGATACGCAGTATTTT
CATSRVYGSTDTQYF
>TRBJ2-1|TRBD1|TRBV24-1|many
TGTGCCACCAGTGACTACGAGACAGGGATTAATTACAATGAGCAGTTCTTC
CATSDYETGINYNEQFF
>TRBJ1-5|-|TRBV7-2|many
TGTGCCAGCAGCCCGAACGGACAGCCCAATCAGCCCCAGCATTTT
CASSPNGQPNQPQHF
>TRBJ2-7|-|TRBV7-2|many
TGTGCCAGCAGCTTAGATGTTATGGGGCAGTACTTC
CASSLDVMGQYF
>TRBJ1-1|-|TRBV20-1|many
TGCAGTGCTAGAGATGAGGCAGGGCATGAAGCTTTCTTT
CSARDEAGHEAFF